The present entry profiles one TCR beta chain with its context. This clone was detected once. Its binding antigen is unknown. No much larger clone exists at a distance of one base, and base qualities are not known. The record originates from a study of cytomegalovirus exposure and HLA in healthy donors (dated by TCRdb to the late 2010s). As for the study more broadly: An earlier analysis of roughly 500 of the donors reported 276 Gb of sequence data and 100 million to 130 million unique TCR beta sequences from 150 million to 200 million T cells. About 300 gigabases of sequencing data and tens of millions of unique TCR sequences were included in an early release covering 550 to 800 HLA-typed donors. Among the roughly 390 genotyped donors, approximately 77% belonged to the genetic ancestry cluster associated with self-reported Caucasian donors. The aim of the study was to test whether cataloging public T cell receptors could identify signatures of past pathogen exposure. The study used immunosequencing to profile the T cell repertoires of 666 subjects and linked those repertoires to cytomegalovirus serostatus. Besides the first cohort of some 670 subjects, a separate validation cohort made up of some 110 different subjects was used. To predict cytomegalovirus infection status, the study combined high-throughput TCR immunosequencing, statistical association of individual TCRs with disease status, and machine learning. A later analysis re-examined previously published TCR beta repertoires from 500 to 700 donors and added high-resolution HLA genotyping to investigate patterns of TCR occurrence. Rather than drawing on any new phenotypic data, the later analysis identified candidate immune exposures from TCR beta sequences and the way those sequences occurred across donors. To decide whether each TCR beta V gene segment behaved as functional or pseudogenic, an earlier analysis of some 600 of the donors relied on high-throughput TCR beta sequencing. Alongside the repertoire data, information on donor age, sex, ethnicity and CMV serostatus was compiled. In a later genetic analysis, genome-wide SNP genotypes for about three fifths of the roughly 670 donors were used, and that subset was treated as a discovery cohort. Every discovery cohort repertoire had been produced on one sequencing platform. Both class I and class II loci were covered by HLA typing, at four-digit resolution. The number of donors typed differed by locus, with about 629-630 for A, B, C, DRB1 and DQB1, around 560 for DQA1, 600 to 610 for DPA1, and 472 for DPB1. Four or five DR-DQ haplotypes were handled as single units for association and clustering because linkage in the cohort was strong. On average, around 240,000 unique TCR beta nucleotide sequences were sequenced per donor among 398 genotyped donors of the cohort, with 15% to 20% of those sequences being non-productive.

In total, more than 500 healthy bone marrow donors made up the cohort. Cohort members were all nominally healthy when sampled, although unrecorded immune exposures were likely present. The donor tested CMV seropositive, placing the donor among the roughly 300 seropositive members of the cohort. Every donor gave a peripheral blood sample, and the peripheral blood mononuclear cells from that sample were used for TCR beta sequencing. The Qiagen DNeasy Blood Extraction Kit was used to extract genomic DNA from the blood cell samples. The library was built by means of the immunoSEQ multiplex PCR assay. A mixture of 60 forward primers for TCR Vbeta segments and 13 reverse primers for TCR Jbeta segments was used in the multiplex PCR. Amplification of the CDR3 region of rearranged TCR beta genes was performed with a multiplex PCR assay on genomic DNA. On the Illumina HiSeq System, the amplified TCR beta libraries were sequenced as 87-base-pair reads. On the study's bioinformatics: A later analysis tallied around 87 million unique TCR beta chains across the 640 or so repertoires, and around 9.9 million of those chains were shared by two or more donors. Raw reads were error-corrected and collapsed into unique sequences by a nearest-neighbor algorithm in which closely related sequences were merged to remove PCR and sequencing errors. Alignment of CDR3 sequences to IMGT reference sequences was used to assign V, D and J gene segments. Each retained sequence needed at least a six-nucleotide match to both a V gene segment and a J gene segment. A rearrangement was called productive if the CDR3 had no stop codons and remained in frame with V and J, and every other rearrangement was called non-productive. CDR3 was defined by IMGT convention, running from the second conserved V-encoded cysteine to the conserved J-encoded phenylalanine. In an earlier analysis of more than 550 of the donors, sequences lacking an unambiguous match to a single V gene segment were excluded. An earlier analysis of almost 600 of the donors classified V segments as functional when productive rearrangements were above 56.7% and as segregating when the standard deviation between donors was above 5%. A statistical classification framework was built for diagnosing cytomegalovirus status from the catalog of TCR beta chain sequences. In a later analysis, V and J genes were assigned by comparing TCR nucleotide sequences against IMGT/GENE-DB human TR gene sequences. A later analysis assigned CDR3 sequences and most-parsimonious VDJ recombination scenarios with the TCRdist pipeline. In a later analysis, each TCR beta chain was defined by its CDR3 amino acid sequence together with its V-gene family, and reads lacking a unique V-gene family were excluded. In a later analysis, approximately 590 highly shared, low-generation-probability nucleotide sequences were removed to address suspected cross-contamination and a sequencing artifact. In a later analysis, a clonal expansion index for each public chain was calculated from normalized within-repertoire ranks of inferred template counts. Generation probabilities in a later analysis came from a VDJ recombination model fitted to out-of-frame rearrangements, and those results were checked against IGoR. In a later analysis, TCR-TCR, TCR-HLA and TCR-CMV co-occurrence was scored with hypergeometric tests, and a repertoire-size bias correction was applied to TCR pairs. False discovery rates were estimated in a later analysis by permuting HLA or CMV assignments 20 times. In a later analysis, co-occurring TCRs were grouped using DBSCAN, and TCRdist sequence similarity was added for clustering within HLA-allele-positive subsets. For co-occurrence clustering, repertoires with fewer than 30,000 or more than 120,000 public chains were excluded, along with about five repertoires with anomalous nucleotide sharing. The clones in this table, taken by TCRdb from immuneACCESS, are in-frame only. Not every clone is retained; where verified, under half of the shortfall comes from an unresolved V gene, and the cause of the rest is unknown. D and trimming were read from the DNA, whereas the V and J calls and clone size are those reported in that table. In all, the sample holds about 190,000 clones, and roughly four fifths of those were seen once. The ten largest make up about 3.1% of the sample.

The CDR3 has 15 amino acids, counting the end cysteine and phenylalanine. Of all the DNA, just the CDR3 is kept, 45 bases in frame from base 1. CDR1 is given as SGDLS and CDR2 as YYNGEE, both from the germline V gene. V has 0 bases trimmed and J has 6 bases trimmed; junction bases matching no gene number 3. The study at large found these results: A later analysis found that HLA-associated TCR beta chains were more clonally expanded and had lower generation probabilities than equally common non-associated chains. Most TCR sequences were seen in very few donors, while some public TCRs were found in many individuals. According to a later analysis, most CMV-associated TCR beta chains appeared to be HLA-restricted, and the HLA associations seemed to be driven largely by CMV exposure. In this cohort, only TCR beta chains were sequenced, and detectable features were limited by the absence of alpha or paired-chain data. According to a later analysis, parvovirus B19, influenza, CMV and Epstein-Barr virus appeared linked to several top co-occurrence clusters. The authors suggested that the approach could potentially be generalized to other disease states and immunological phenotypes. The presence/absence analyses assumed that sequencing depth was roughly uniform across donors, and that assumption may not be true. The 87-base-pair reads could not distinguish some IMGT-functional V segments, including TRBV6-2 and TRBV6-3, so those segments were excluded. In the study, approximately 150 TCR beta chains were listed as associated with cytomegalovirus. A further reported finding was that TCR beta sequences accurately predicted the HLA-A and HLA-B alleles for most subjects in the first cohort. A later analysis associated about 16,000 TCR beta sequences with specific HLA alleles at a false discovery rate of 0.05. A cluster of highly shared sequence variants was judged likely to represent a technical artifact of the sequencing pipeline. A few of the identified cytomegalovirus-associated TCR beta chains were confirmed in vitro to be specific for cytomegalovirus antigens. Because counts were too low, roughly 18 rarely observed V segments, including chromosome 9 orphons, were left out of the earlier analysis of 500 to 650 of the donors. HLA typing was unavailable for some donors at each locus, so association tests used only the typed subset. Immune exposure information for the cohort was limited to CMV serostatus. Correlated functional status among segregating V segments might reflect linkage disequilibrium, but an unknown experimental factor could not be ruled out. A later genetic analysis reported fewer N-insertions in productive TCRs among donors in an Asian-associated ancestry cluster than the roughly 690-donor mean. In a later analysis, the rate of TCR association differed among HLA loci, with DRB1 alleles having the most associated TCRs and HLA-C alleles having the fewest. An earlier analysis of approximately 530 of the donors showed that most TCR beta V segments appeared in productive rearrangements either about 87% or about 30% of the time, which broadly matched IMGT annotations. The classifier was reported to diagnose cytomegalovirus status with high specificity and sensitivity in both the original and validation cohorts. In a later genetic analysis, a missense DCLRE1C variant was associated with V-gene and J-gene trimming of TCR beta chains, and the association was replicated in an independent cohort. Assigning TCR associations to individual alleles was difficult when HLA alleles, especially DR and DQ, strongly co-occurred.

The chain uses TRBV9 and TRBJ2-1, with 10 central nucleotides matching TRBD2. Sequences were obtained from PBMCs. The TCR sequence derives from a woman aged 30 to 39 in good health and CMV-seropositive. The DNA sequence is TGTGCCAGCAGCGTAGGGCTAGCGGGAGTCAATGAGCAGTTCTTC. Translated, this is CASSVGLAGVNEQFF.